The present TCR beta chain was sequenced within a study of blood T cell repertoires in COVID-19. Study-level information: Samples came from the United States, Italy and Spain, spanning acute and convalescent COVID-19.

The germline V gene has CDR1 MNHEY and CDR2 SVGAGI. There are 12 residues in the CDR3. The ends were cut back, 7 bases at V and 6 bases at J, with 13 bases in the middle. Profiling relied on immunoSEQ multiplex PCR, and the TCRdb table lists in-frame clones only, not all of them. Of some 130,000 clones detected, approximately 84% appear once; the ten largest clones hold about two fifths. The receptor was isolated from a human donor in a cohort sampled during active COVID-19. The chain has TRBV6-5 and TRBJ2-7; D is perhaps TRBD1 (5 bases). Input material: peripheral blood. CDR3 coding DNA: TGTGCCAGCAAAAGATCAGGGTTCGAGCAGTACTTC. Its translation: CASKRSGFEQYF.